This T cell receptor beta chain was identified in a study of shared clonotypes between healthy human individuals. Germline loops: CDR1 MNHNY, CDR2 SVGAGI (reference sequence). The V segment lost 0 bases and the J segment 3 bases; nucleotides outside the gene matches: 7. The CDR3 totals 16 residues. Measured with immunoSEQ multiplex PCR; TCRdb has only the in-frame clones, and not every one. The sample comprises about 480,000 clones, more than 65% of which are singletons, and over 10% rests with the top ten. This TCR was sampled from a middle-aged woman in good health. Some clones in this sample may be carry-over from other donors' samples. The genes are TRBV6-6 and TRBJ2-7, with 8 positions matching TRBD2. Specimen: PBMCs. CDR3 protein: CASSYSNQRELYEQYF. CDR3 sequence (DNA): TGTGCCAGCAGTTACTCCAATCAGCGGGAGCTCTACGAGCAGTACTTC.